Each of the 9 T cell receptor beta chains below was sequenced from the same sample in a study of OX40 agonist ivuxolimab in advanced cancers. Profiled with immunoSEQ multiplex PCR; TCRdb holds only in-frame clones, not every one. Of roughly 76,000 clones in the sample, 85% were seen once. The sequencing used CD4+ or CD8+ T cells sorted from blood, collected in a trial of the OX40 agonist ivuxolimab. Every receptor here comes from an adult with an advanced solid tumor such as melanoma, head and neck, liver or kidney cancer.

This clone was observed a few times. V and J are TRBV7-8 and TRBJ1-4; no clear D gene. Trimming took 6 bases from V and 0 from J, leaving 8 bases between them. The germline V gene encodes CDR1 SGHVS and CDR2 FQNEAQ. The CDR3 sequence is 14 residues long. The CDR3 nucleotides read TGTGCCAGCAGTCCCAGGACAACTAATGAAAAACTGTTTTTT. Residues: CASSPRTTNEKLFF. The full variable domain, its missing parts supplied by reference TRBV7-8 and TRBJ1-4, is GAGVSQSPRYKVAKRGQDVALRCDPISGHVSLFWYQQALGQGPEFLTYFQNEAQLDKSGLPSDRFFAERPEGSVSTLKIQRTQQEDSAVYLCASSPRTTNEKLFFGSGTQLSVL.

The genes are TRBV5-6 and TRBJ2-3; D call uncertain. The CDR3 length is 15 residues. In germline, CDR1 is SGHDT, CDR2 YYEEEE. V was cut by 4 bases and J by 1 base, with 13 bases left in between. The DNA of the CDR3 is TGTGCCAGCAGCCCCCGGTTCGCCGGCACAGATACGCAGTATTTT. It encodes CASSPRFAGTDTQYF.

This clone showed up just once. The chain has TRBV7-9 and TRBJ2-5, with D possibly matching TRBD1 (5 bases). The germline V and J ends were trimmed by 1 base and 2 bases, with 11 bases remaining between them. Per the germline V gene, CDR1 is SEHNR and CDR2 is FQNEAQ (reference sequence). The CDR3 spans 15 residues. The CDR3, as DNA: TGTGCCAGCAGCTTAGGTATACAGGCACAAGAGACCCAGTACTTC. This sequence encodes CASSLGIQAQETQYF.

Only a few counts were recorded for this clone. The CDR3 spells CASSLREGSYEQYF. The CDR3 coding sequence is TGTGCCAGCAGCTTAAGGGAAGGCTCCTACGAGCAGTACTTC. This chain joins TRBV7-3 and TRBJ2-7; D is ambiguous. V was clipped by 1 base and J by 0 bases, with 7 bases between them. The V gene's germline CDR1 is SGHTA and CDR2 FQGTGA. This CDR3 region has 14 residues.

This clone came up once. This rearrangement joins TRBV6-1 to TRBJ1-4; 8 nucleotides align to TRBD1. The CDR3 length is 15 residues. CDR1 and CDR2 from the germline V gene are MNHNS and SASEGT. The J segment lost 7 bases and the V segment lost 4 bases, leaving 8 bases of the junction unmatched. CDR3 sequence (DNA): TGTGCCAGCAGTGCAGCTGACAGGGGAGGTGAAAAACTGTTTTTT. It codes for CASSAADRGGEKLFF.

This chain links TRBV18 with TRBJ2-2; 8 bases line up with TRBD2. Trimming at V came to 3 bases and at J to 2 bases, leaving 11 bases not matched to a gene. This CDR3 contains 18 residues. The V gene's germline CDR1 is KGHSH and CDR2 LQKENI. The CDR3 loop reads CASSPMTSAGSNTGELFF. The CDR3 DNA is TGTGCCAGCTCACCGATGACTAGCGCCGGGTCTAACACCGGGGAGCTGTTTTTT.

In its sample, this clone was seen a few times. This sequence joins TRBV7-2 and TRBJ1-1; possibly TRBD1 for D (5 bases). CDR3 size: 13 residues. The germline V gene has CDR1 SGHTA and CDR2 FQGNSA. Trimming cost V 4 bases and J 2 bases, with 8 bases left between them. In DNA form, the CDR3 reads TGTGCCAGCAGCTCACAGGCTAACACTGAAGCTTTCTTT. Encoded protein: CASSSQANTEAFF.

The genes are TRBV6-5 and TRBJ1-3, with a weak D call TRBD1 (5 bases). This CDR3 comprises 15 residues. Germline loops: CDR1 MNHEY, CDR2 SVGAGI. V shed 1 base and J shed 4 bases, with 11 bases lying between them. CDR3 region: CASSYWRGGGNTIYF. The CDR3 nucleotides read TGTGCCAGCAGTTACTGGAGGGGTGGGGGAAACACCATATATTTT.

The chain carries TRBV7-8 and TRBJ2-7; D unclear. The CDR3 length is 13 residues. Germline-derived CDR1 and CDR2 are SGHVS and FQNEAQ. Trimming pared 0 bases from V and 4 bases from J, leaving 7 bases between. In nucleotides, the CDR3 is TGTGCCAGCAGCTTAGCGCATTTTTACGAGCAGTACTTC. Its protein product is CASSLAHFYEQYF.